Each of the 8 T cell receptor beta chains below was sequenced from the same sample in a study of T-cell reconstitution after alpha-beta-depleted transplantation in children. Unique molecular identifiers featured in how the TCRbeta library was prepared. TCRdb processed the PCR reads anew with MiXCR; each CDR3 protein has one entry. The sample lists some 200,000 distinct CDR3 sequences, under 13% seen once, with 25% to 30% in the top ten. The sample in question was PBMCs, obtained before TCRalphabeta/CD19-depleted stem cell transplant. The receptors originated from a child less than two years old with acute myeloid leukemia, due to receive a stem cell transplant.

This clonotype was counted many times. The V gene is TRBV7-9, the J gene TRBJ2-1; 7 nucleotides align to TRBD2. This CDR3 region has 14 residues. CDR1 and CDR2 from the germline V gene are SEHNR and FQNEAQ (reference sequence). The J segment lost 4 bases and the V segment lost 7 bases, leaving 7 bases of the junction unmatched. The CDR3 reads CASTTAGRYNEQFF. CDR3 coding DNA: TGTGCCAGCACCACAGCGGGGAGATACAATGAGCAGTTCTTC.

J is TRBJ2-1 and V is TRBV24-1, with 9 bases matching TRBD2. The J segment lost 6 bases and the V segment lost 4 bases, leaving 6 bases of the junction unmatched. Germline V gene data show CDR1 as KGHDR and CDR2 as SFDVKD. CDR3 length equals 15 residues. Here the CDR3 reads CATSEGSGSFNEQFF. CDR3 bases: TGTGCCACCAGTGAAGGTAGCGGGAGTTTCAATGAGCAGTTCTTC.

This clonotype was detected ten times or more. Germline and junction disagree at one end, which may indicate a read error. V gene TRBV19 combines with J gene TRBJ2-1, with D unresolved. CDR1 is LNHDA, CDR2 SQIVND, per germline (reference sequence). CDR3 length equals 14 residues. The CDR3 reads CASSIGAVGNEQFF. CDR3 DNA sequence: TGTGCCAGTAGTATAGGGGCGGTCGGAAATGAACAGTTCTTC.

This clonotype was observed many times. In nucleotides, the CDR3 is TGCAGTGCTAACAACTACAATGAGCAGTTCTTC. Its translation: CSANNYNEQFF. The rearrangement uses TRBV20-1 and TRBJ2-1; D unclear. The V gene's germline CDR1 is DFQATT and CDR2 SNEGSKA (reference sequence). V was pared by 4 bases and J by 3 bases, with 4 bases between. CDR3 length: 11 residues.

The CDR3 nucleotides read TGCAGTGCTAGTTCGTCCTTTGAAGCTTTCTTT. This codes for CSASSSFEAFF. This chain joins TRBV20-1 and TRBJ1-1; D is unresolved. The CDR3 extends over 11 amino acids. CDR1 is DFQATT and CDR2 is SNEGSKA in the germline V gene (reference sequence). V dropped 3 bases and J dropped 7 bases, with 9 bases sitting between them.

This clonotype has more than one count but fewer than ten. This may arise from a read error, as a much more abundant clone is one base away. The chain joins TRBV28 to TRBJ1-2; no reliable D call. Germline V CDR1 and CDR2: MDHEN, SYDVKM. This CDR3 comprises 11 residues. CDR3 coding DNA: TGTGCCAGCAGTCCCCGGGCGGGCTACCCCTTC. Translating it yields CASSPRAGYPF.

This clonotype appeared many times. This chain's CDR3 is CASSTPDRGTYEQYF. CDR3 bases: TGTGCCAGCAGCACCCCGGACAGGGGAACCTACGAGCAGTACTTC. V gene TRBV21-1 combines with J gene TRBJ2-7; TRBD1, the table's D call, lacks a check against the DNA. TRBV21-1 is a known pseudogene. The CDR3 runs 15 residues.

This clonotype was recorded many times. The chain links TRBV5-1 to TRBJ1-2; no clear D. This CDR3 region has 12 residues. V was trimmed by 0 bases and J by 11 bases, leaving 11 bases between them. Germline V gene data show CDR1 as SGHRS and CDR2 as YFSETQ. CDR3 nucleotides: TGCGCCAGCAGCTTGGACAGAAGATTATACACCTTC. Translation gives CASSLDRRLYTF.